These 32 T cell receptor beta chains originate from one sample sequenced in a study of Ad26.COV2.S vaccination and SARS-CoV-2 variants. This sample's treatment: about 20 received Ad26.COV2.S at low or high dose, single or two shots; about five received placebo; per-sample allocation not given. All samples were drawn on day 63, counting from the first vaccine or placebo injection. Profiling relied on immunoSEQ multiplex PCR, and the TCRdb table lists in-frame clones only, not all of them. Of about 410,000 clones in the sample, 92% are singletons; the top ten hold around 1.7%. The sample in question was peripheral blood, obtained in a trial of Ad26.COV2.S vaccine versus placebo. These receptors originate from a person aged 18-60 years who received the Ad26.COV2.S COVID-19 vaccine or a placebo.

The chain links TRBV7-2 to TRBJ2-2; tentative D call: TRBD2 (6 bases). Germline V gives CDR1 SGHTA, CDR2 FQGNSA. V was pared by 2 bases and J by 5 bases, with 15 bases between. This CDR3 has 16 residues. CDR3 protein: CASSLRLAGKTGELFF. The CDR3 DNA reads as TGTGCCAGCAGCTTACGTCTCGCGGGGAAAACCGGGGAGCTGTTTTTT. Full variable domain (outside the CDR3, taken from reference TRBV7-2 and TRBJ2-2): GAGVSQSPSNKVTEKGKDVELRCDPISGHTALYWYRQSLGQGLEFLIYFQGNSAPDKSGLPSDRFSAERTGGSVSTLTIQRTQQEDSAVYLCASSLRLAGKTGELFFGEGSRLTVL.

The V gene is TRBV18, the J gene TRBJ2-7, with TRBD1 matching over 8 bases. CDR1 and CDR2 (germline): KGHSH, LQKENI. Trimming took 3 bases from V and 1 from J; bases not matched to a gene: 14. This CDR3 contains 18 residues. CDR3 in amino acids: CASSPRIGQGVLSYEQYF. CDR3 bases: TGTGCCAGCTCACCTAGGATCGGACAGGGAGTTTTGTCCTACGAGCAGTACTTC.

A remark on this clone: Other DNA sequences in this specimen translate into the identical CDR3. The V gene is TRBV5-6, the J gene TRBJ1-3, with 10 bases lining up with TRBD1. V lost 2 bases to trimming and J lost 7 bases; unmatched junction nucleotides: 3. CDR3 length: 14 amino acids. The germline V gene encodes CDR1 SGHDT and CDR2 YYEEEE. The CDR3 nucleotides read TGTGCCAGCAGCTTTCCGGGACAGGGGAACACCATATATTTT. This codes for CASSFPGQGNTIYF. Combining the CDR3 with reference TRBV5-6 and TRBJ1-3 gives the whole variable domain DAGVTQSPTHLIKTRGQQVTLRCSPKSGHDTVSWYQQALGQGPQFIFQYYEEEERQRGNFPDRFSGHQFPNYSSELNVNALLLGDSALYLCASSFPGQGNTIYFGEGSWLTVV.

This chain uses TRBV5-4 with TRBJ2-5; 11 bases are shared with TRBD2. The CDR3 has 16 amino acids. The germline CDR1 and CDR2 sequences are SGHNT and YYREEE (reference sequence). J was trimmed by 5 bases and V by 1 base; bases with no gene match: 7. In DNA form, the CDR3 reads TGTGCCAGCAGCTTGATTAGCGGGGGGGTCCCGGAGACCCAGTACTTC. This sequence encodes CASSLISGGVPETQYF.

The chain carries TRBV12-5 and TRBJ2-3; D not resolved. Germline values: CDR1 LGHNT, CDR2 FRNRAP. The length of the CDR3 is 14 residues. V lost 1 base, J lost 6 bases, and 11 bases lay in between. In nucleotides, the CDR3 is TGTGCTAGTGGTTTGGGGCCTGTAAGGGATACGCAGTATTTT. Its protein product is CASGLGPVRDTQYF.

V and J are TRBV27 and TRBJ2-7; 10 positions agree with TRBD2. J gave up 2 bases and V 5 bases, and 6 bases lay outside the gene matches. Germline lookup yields CDR1 MNHEY and CDR2 SMNVEV (reference sequence). CDR3 size: 15 residues. The CDR3 spells CASSPLSGGAYEQYF. The CDR3 bases are TGTGCCAGCAGTCCCCTCAGCGGGGGGGCCTACGAGCAGTACTTC.

The chain joins TRBV29-1 to TRBJ1-1; maybe TRBD1 (6 bases). Germline CDR1 is SQVTM and CDR2 is ANQGSEA. The CDR3 contains 10 residues. Trimming pared 7 bases from V and 8 bases from J, leaving 11 bases between. The CDR3 region is CSGAGTEAFF. The CDR3, as DNA: TGCAGCGGGGCCGGGACAGAAGCTTTCTTT.

There are a few counts of this clone. The V and J genes are TRBV4-1 and TRBJ2-2; no firm D call. The CDR3 consists of 14 residues. Germline CDR1 is MGHRA and CDR2 is YSYEKL. V shed 4 bases and J shed 4 bases, with 10 bases lying between them. The CDR3 DNA reads TGCGCCAGCAGCCCCATTGGGCGCACCGGGGAGCTGTTTTTT. Translation gives CASSPIGRTGELFF.

The chain joins TRBV29-1 to TRBJ2-2; weak D call: TRBD1 (6 bases). Trimming took off 6 bases at V and 0 bases at J, with 11 bases between the two ends. CDR1 and CDR2 (germline): SQVTM, ANQGSEA. This CDR3 spans 14 amino acids. CDR3 region: CSVADRANTGELFF. The CDR3 bases are TGCAGCGTCGCGGACAGAGCGAACACCGGGGAGCTGTTTTTT.

The chain carries TRBV30 and TRBJ2-1; D is undetermined. The CDR3 length is 16 residues. Germline V gene sequence: CDR1 GTSNPN, CDR2 SVGIG (reference sequence). The ends were cut back, 0 bases at V and 5 bases at J, with 17 bases in the middle. Written as DNA, the CDR3 is TGTGCCTGGAGTGTACTACCCTTCGGGCGCGACAATGAGCAGTTCTTC. Protein product: CAWSVLPFGRDNEQFF.

The chain has TRBV19 and TRBJ2-7; 7 positions match TRBD1. Trimming took 4 bases from V and 2 from J; bases not matched to a gene: 5. The CDR3 has 14 amino acids. The germline gives CDR1 LNHDA, CDR2 SQIVND (reference sequence). In DNA, the CDR3 is TGTGCCAGTAGTAACCGACAGGGCCCCTACGAGCAGTACTTC. Translated, it gives CASSNRQGPYEQYF.

The chain uses TRBV28 and TRBJ2-5; the match to TRBD1 covers 8 bases. This CDR3 comprises 15 residues. Germline CDR1 MDHEN, CDR2 SYDVKM. The V segment lost 6 bases and the J segment 4 bases; nucleotides outside the gene matches: 10. The CDR3 coding sequence is TGTGCCAGCAGATCCGGGACAGGTCGGGGAGAGACCCAGTACTTC. Residues: CASRSGTGRGETQYF.

The chain carries TRBV30 and TRBJ2-1, with D perhaps matching TRBD2 (7 bases). Germline loops: CDR1 GTSNPN, CDR2 SVGIG (reference sequence). The CDR3 has 14 amino acids. V was shortened by 5 bases and J by 4 bases, with 15 bases between the two germline ends. In nucleotides, the CDR3 is TGTGCCTGGGACTTAGGGGGGGGATACAATGAGCAGTTCTTC. Protein sequence: CAWDLGGGYNEQFF.

The V call is TRBV12-5, the J call TRBJ1-6; D perhaps matches TRBD1 (5 bases). This CDR3 is built from 14 residues. Germline CDR1 LGHNT, CDR2 FRNRAP. V was clipped by 5 bases and J by 8 bases, with 13 bases between them. The CDR3 sequence is CASGPGDQYSPLHF. The CDR3 coding sequence is TGTGCTAGTGGTCCGGGGGACCAGTATTCACCCCTCCACTTT. Looking up the rest from reference TRBV12-5 and TRBJ1-6 gives the full variable domain: DARVTQTPRHKVTEMGQEVTMRCQPILGHNTVFWYRQTMMQGLELLAYFRNRAPLDDSGMPKDRFSAEMPDATLATLKIQPSEPRDSAVYFCASGPGDQYSPLHFGNGTRLTVT.

The rearrangement uses TRBV25-1 and TRBJ2-7, with D tentatively TRBD1 or TRBD2 (6 bases each). The CDR3 is 14 amino acids. Deletions cut 4 bases from V and 4 bases from J, with 14 bases between. Germline CDR1 reads MGHDK; CDR2 reads SYGVNS. CDR3 sequence: CASSAWGADYEQYF. In DNA form, the CDR3 reads TGTGCCAGCAGTGCTTGGGGGGCGGATTACGAGCAGTACTTC.

V and J are TRBV10-1 and TRBJ1-1; 9 bases are a match to TRBD1. V trimming: 3 bases; J trimming: 1 base; junction bases outside the gene matches: 12. Germline V gene sequence: CDR1 WNHNN, CDR2 SYGVQD (reference sequence). The CDR3 consists of 18 residues. The CDR3 DNA follows: TGCGCCAGCAGTGACGACTTACCGGGACAGGGAGAGAACACTGAAGCTTTCTTT. This sequence encodes CASSDDLPGQGENTEAFF.

This clone showed up just a few times. CDR3 bases: TGTGCCAGCAGCTCGACAGAAGACACTGAAGCTTTCTTT. It is translated as CASSSTEDTEAFF. The V gene is TRBV6-5, the J gene TRBJ1-1; D is perhaps TRBD1 (5 bases). CDR3 length: 13 residues. Trimming removed 6 bases at V and 3 bases at J, with 11 bases between. Germline assignment: CDR1 MNHEY and CDR2 SVGAGI.

The V gene is TRBV6-2 or TRBV6-3, the J gene TRBJ1-6; possible D gene TRBD1, 5 bases. With 5 bases removed from V and 6 bases from J, the gap between germline ends came to 8 bases. The CDR3 spans 13 residues. Germline-derived CDR1 and CDR2 are MNHEY and SVGEGT. CDR3 sequence: CASSPGANSPLHF. CDR3 sequence (DNA): TGTGCCAGCAGTCCCGGGGCTAATTCACCCCTCCACTTT.

J is TRBJ2-3 and V is TRBV5-1; the match to TRBD1 covers 9 bases. The germline V gene encodes CDR1 SGHRS and CDR2 YFSETQ. The CDR3 has 12 residues. V lost 7 bases and J lost 3; bases outside the gene matches: 0. In DNA, the CDR3 is TGCGCCAGCGGGACAGGGACAGATACGCAGTATTTT. It codes for CASGTGTDTQYF.

V gene TRBV4-1 combines with J gene TRBJ2-2, with TRBD2 as a possible D gene (5 bases). V dropped 1 base and J dropped 2 bases, with 14 bases sitting between them. CDR3 length: 17 residues. Germline values: CDR1 MGHRA, CDR2 YSYEKL. CDR3 protein: CASSQAIYGVNTGELFF. For the CDR3, the DNA is TGCGCCAGCAGCCAAGCGATTTACGGGGTAAACACCGGGGAGCTGTTTTTT.

The CDR3 spells CASTKGTQGRTRSYTF. The CDR3 DNA is TGTGCCAGTACTAAAGGGACACAGGGTCGAACTAGGAGCTACACCTTC. V and J are TRBV19 and TRBJ1-2; D possibly corresponds to TRBD1 (6 bases). This CDR3 has 16 residues. Trimming shortened V by 7 bases and J by 9 bases, and 27 bases separated the two germline ends. CDR1 and CDR2 from the germline V gene are LNHDA and SQIVND (reference sequence).

The gene calls are TRBV6-5 and TRBJ1-5; 8 nucleotides agree with TRBD1. The J segment lost 6 bases and the V segment lost 2 bases, leaving 9 bases of the junction unmatched. The germline V gene encodes CDR1 MNHEY and CDR2 SVGAGI. The CDR3 has 16 residues. The CDR3 DNA sequence: TGTGCCAGCAGTTACCGACAGGGGACTTTAGGTCAGCCCCAGCATTTT. It codes for CASSYRQGTLGQPQHF.

This chain links TRBV27 with TRBJ2-7; the match to TRBD2 covers 9 bases. Germline CDR1 is MNHEY and CDR2 is SMNVEV (reference sequence). The CDR3 contains 15 residues. J lost 0 bases, V lost 7 bases, and 7 bases had no gene match. CDR3 amino acids: CASTPSGGISYEQYF. The CDR3 DNA reads TGTGCCAGCACCCCAAGCGGGGGGATCTCCTACGAGCAGTACTTC.

The rearrangement uses TRBV28 and TRBJ1-3; D is unresolved. Trimming took off 8 bases at V and 3 bases at J, with 11 bases between the two ends. CDR1 is MDHEN and CDR2 is SYDVKM in the germline V gene. CDR3 length: 13 residues. CDR3 region: CASWREIGNTIYF. For the CDR3, the DNA is TGTGCCAGCTGGCGGGAAATTGGAAACACCATATATTTT.

CDR3 region: CASSLAGQGSGNTIYF. DNA for the CDR3: TGCGCCAGCAGCTTGGCCGGTCAGGGATCTGGAAACACCATATATTTT. The chain combines TRBV5-1 with TRBJ1-3; a possible D gene is TRBD1 (5 bases). The CDR3 covers 16 residues. With 0 bases removed from V and 1 base from J, the gap between germline ends came to 11 bases. Germline lookup yields CDR1 SGHRS and CDR2 YFSETQ.

The rearrangement links TRBV12-2 to TRBJ1-2. TRBV12-2 is an annotated pseudogene. CDR3 length equals 19 residues. The CDR3 here is CASRLRLQTPGTNVYGYTF. The CDR3 coding sequence is TGTGCAAGTCGCTTAAGACTTCAAACCCCCGGGACGAATGTCTATGGCTACACCTTC.

The V call is TRBV19, the J call TRBJ2-5; unclear D gene. The CDR3 is 11 amino acids. V lost 7 bases and J 2 bases, leaving 5 bases between the germline ends. Germline CDR1 reads LNHDA; CDR2 reads SQIVND (reference sequence). CDR3 residues: CASIPQETQYF. The CDR3 nucleotides read TGTGCCAGTATTCCTCAAGAGACCCAGTACTTC.

This chain joins TRBV19 and TRBJ1-2; D gene unclear. V was cut by 3 bases and J by 2 bases, with 10 bases left in between. From germline, CDR1 is LNHDA and CDR2 SQIVND (reference sequence). The CDR3 loop spans 14 amino acids. The DNA of the CDR3 is TGTGCCAGTAGTATCCCGCAGTTCAACTATGGCTACACCTTC. Its protein is CASSIPQFNYGYTF.

The genes are TRBV30 and TRBJ1-2, with D possibly TRBD1 on 5 matching bases. The germline V gene has CDR1 GTSNPN and CDR2 SVGIG (reference sequence). The V and J ends lost 3 bases and 4 bases respectively, with 12 bases between them. The CDR3 length is 13 residues. As DNA, the CDR3 is TGTGCCTGGAGCCCAGGGAACGGCTATGGCTACACCTTC. Amino acids: CAWSPGNGYGYTF.

The chain employs TRBV5-6 and TRBJ2-7; D remains ambiguous. Germline V gives CDR1 SGHDT, CDR2 YYEEEE. V was clipped by 3 bases and J by 6 bases, with 7 bases between them. This CDR3 is built from 11 residues. CDR3 amino acids: CASSSPLEQYF. The DNA for the CDR3 is TGTGCCAGCAGCTCTCCACTCGAGCAGTACTTC. The full variable domain, rest sourced from reference TRBV5-6 and TRBJ2-7, is DAGVTQSPTHLIKTRGQQVTLRCSPKSGHDTVSWYQQALGQGPQFIFQYYEEEERQRGNFPDRFSGHQFPNYSSELNVNALLLGDSALYLCASSSPLEQYFGPGTRLTVT.

The chain joins TRBV19 to TRBJ2-5; 12 nucleotides align to TRBD2. Germline V gives CDR1 LNHDA, CDR2 SQIVND (reference sequence). The V gene end was trimmed by 3 bases and the J gene end by 2 bases; junction bases not matched to a gene: 7. The length of the CDR3 is 17 residues. DNA for the CDR3: TGTGCCAGTAGTATTCGGACTAGCGGGGCTATTCAAGAGACCCAGTACTTC. Translation: CASSIRTSGAIQETQYF.

This rearrangement joins TRBV30 to TRBJ1-3, with D hard to call. This CDR3 is built from 12 residues. Per the germline V gene, CDR1 is GTSNPN and CDR2 is SVGIG (reference sequence). Trimming stripped 3 bases from V and 3 bases from J, with 6 bases between. The CDR3 loop is CAWSTIGNTIYF. The CDR3 coding sequence is TGTGCCTGGAGCACAATTGGAAACACCATATATTTT.